These 24 T cell receptor beta chains were all obtained from the same sample, sequenced in a study of early T cells in non-severe SARS-CoV-2 infection. From the 5' RACE reads, TCRdb called clonotypes with MiXCR, one entry per CDR3 protein. The sample holds 42,000 or so distinct CDR3 sequences, roughly 6% seen once. Here the sequenced sample was whole blood, taken at baseline. The origin of the receptors is an adult who was a healthcare worker with PCR-confirmed SARS-CoV-2 infection or an uninfected control (not recorded which).

This clonotype was observed at least ten times. The rearrangement uses TRBV7-2 and TRBJ1-5; no definite D call. CDR1 SGHTA and CDR2 FQGNSA come from the germline V gene. V was clipped by 7 bases and J by 4 bases, with 8 bases between them. The CDR3 has 12 residues. In DNA form, the CDR3 reads TGTGCCAGCAAGCTAGATAATCAGCCCCAGCATTTT. Translated, it gives CASKLDNQPQHF.

V usage is TRBV29-1 and J usage is TRBJ2-1; D is possibly TRBD2 (5 bases). The germline V and J ends were trimmed by 4 bases and 6 bases, with 16 bases remaining between them. Germline CDR1 is SQVTM and CDR2 is ANQGSEA. CDR3 size: 14 residues. The CDR3 DNA is TGCAGCGTTGCCCAGACTAAAACCCTCAATGAGCAGTTCTTC. It yields the protein CSVAQTKTLNEQFF.

This chain uses TRBV5-1 with TRBJ1-1; unclear D gene. CDR1 and CDR2 from the germline V gene are SGHRS and YFSETQ. The CDR3 length is 13 residues. V was trimmed by 3 bases and J by 1 base, leaving 7 bases between them. CDR3 sequence reads: CASSYTENTEAFF. CDR3 coding DNA: TGCGCCAGCAGCTATACAGAGAACACTGAAGCTTTCTTT.

In its sample, this clonotype was seen many times. The chain uses TRBV12-3 or TRBV12-4 and TRBJ2-5, with D possibly being TRBD2 (6 bases). V shed 4 bases and J shed 4 bases, with 13 bases lying between them. This CDR3 has 14 residues. The CDR3 sequence: CASSSRGDTETQYF. CDR3 bases: TGTGCCAGCAGTTCACGCGGGGATACAGAGACCCAGTACTTC.

The sample holds a few counts of this clonotype. The V call is TRBV11-2, the J call TRBJ2-2, with D perhaps being TRBD1 or TRBD2 (5 bases each). From germline, CDR1 is SGHAT and CDR2 FQNNGV. Trimming cost V 5 bases and J 6 bases, with 16 bases left between them. This CDR3 has 15 amino acids. The CDR3 DNA reads TGTGCCAGCAGCCGCCTGGGGATGGGGGCCGGGGAGCTGTTTTTT. As protein: CASSRLGMGAGELFF.

In its sample, this clonotype was seen many times. This chain joins TRBV7-9 and TRBJ1-2; possible D gene TRBD1, 6 bases. V was pared by 5 bases and J by 7 bases, with 23 bases between. Germline CDR1 and CDR2: SEHNR and FQNEAQ (reference sequence). The CDR3 spans 16 residues. The CDR3 loop is CASSGRDRNRASGYTF. DNA for the CDR3: TGTGCCAGCAGCGGCCGCGACAGGAACAGGGCCAGTGGCTACACCTTC.

This clonotype was seen a handful of times. This CDR3 is CASSLAGGPIDTQYF. The CDR3 DNA sequence: TGTGCCAGCAGCTTGGCGGGGGGGCCGATAGATACGCAGTATTTT. This chain uses TRBV7-2 with TRBJ2-3; 9 bases map to TRBD2. V shed 3 bases and J 5 bases; nucleotides not matched to a gene: 6. Germline CDR1 and CDR2: SGHTA and FQGNSA. This CDR3 has 15 amino acids.

This clonotype occurred many times. The chain carries TRBV18 and TRBJ1-1; 8 bases are a match to TRBD1. This CDR3 contains 14 residues. V shed 3 bases and J 4 bases; nucleotides not matched to a gene: 4. Germline CDR1 KGHSH, CDR2 LQKENI. The CDR3 coding sequence is TGTGCCAGCTCACCCGGACAGGGCGGCACTGAAGCTTTCTTT. This gives the protein CASSPGQGGTEAFF.

Only a few counts were recorded for this clonotype. J is TRBJ1-1 and V is TRBV7-2; D remains unclear. The CDR3 extends over 13 amino acids. V lost 5 bases and J 10 bases, leaving 17 bases between the germline ends. CDR1 SGHTA and CDR2 FQGNSA come from the germline V gene. The CDR3 sequence is CASSPETRNRAFF. In DNA form, the CDR3 reads TGTGCCAGCAGCCCAGAGACCCGAAACCGAGCTTTCTTT.

This clonotype was seen ten or more times. The chain combines TRBV28 with TRBJ1-5; possible D gene TRBD1, 5 bases. V was cut by 2 bases and J by 2 bases, with 13 bases left in between. CDR3 size: 16 residues. Germline CDR1 is MDHEN and CDR2 is SYDVKM. The CDR3 DNA reads TGTGCCAGCAGTTTAGAATCGGGGCTTGGCAATCAGCCCCAGCATTTT. Encoded protein: CASSLESGLGNQPQHF.

This sequence joins TRBV5-1 and TRBJ2-1, with 11 bases identical to TRBD1. CDR1 is SGHRS, CDR2 YFSETQ, per germline. J lost 8 bases, V lost 7 bases, and 8 bases had no gene match. The CDR3 has 14 residues. The CDR3 sequence is CASAKGQGGDEQFF. The CDR3 nucleotides are TGCGCCAGCGCTAAGGGACAGGGGGGCGATGAGCAGTTCTTC. The full variable domain, completed using reference TRBV5-1 and TRBJ2-1, is KAGVTQTPRYLIKTRGQQVTLSCSPISGHRSVSWYQQTPGQGLQFLFEYFSETQRNKGNFPGRFSGRQFSNSRSEMNVSTLELGDSALYLCASAKGQGGDEQFFGPGTRLTVL.

The chain has TRBV28 and TRBJ2-1; the match to TRBD2 covers 9 bases. V was clipped by 6 bases and J by 7 bases; unmatched bases: 7. The germline V gene encodes CDR1 MDHEN and CDR2 SYDVKM. The CDR3 has 14 residues. The DNA of the CDR3 is TGTGCCAGCAGGACGAGACTAGCGGCGAATGAGCAGTTCTTC. Translation: CASRTRLAANEQFF.

This clonotype occurred many times. This chain connects TRBV20-1 to TRBJ1-5; D unclear. V lost 3 bases and J 8 bases, leaving 8 bases between the germline ends. Germline V gives CDR1 DFQATT, CDR2 SNEGSKA (reference sequence). This CDR3 has 11 amino acids. CDR3 bases: TGCAGTGCTAGTGAGGGAAAGCCCCAGCATTTT. It yields the protein CSASEGKPQHF.

This clonotype showed up just a few times. CDR3 sequence reads: CASGGGQFDSYEQYF. In DNA form, the CDR3 reads TGTGCCTCAGGGGGGGGACAGTTCGACTCCTACGAGCAGTACTTC. V usage is TRBV10-3 and J usage is TRBJ2-7; D is perhaps TRBD1 or TRBD2 (7 bases each). With 11 bases removed from V and 0 bases from J, the gap between germline ends came to 20 bases. Germline V gene data show CDR1 as ENHRY and CDR2 as SYGVKD. The CDR3 consists of 15 residues.

The chain is built from TRBV7-2 and TRBJ2-5; TRBD2 might be the D (6 bases). The length of the CDR3 is 15 residues. CDR1 and CDR2 from the germline V gene are SGHTA and FQGNSA. The V and J ends lost 0 bases and 3 bases respectively, with 11 bases between them. DNA of the CDR3: TGTGCCAGCAGCTTAGCGAGCGGGTCGGAAGAGACCCAGTACTTC. Translating it yields CASSLASGSEETQYF. Full variable domain (outside the CDR3, taken from reference TRBV7-2 and TRBJ2-5): GAGVSQSPSNKVTEKGKDVELRCDPISGHTALYWYRQSLGQGLEFLIYFQGNSAPDKSGLPSDRFSAERTGGSVSTLTIQRTQQEDSAVYLCASSLASGSEETQYFGPGTRLLVL.

Ten or more counts support this clonotype. This sequence joins TRBV18 and TRBJ1-6; D gene uncertain. This CDR3 comprises 16 residues. Trimming left V 3 bases short and J 6 bases short, with 15 bases between. From germline, CDR1 is KGHSH and CDR2 LQKENI. The CDR3 bases are TGTGCCAGCTCACCCTACGTAGACCGGGCTAATTCACCCCTCCACTTT. Translating gives CASSPYVDRANSPLHF. Full variable domain (outside the CDR3, taken from reference TRBV18 and TRBJ1-6): NAGVMQNPRHLVRRRGQEARLRCSPMKGHSHVYWYRQLPEEGLKFMVYLQKENIIDESGMPKERFSAEFPKEGPSILRIQQVVRGDSAAYFCASSPYVDRANSPLHFGNGTRLTVT.

This clonotype was seen ten or more times. This chain's CDR3 is CASSVDSTDTQYF. DNA for the CDR3: TGTGCCAGCAGTGTAGACAGTACAGATACGCAGTATTTT. The chain employs TRBV6-4 and TRBJ2-3; D may be TRBD1 (5 bases). Per the germline V gene, CDR1 is MRHNA and CDR2 is SNTAGT. This CDR3 is 13 amino acids long. V was trimmed by 4 bases and J by 3 bases, leaving 8 bases between them.

A word on this clonotype: A read error is possible here, since a much larger clone lies one base away. CDR3 amino acids: CASSSTDTQYF. The CDR3 bases are TGTGCCAGCAGCTCAACAGATACGCAGTATTTT. The chain has TRBV7-8 and TRBJ2-3, with D hard to call. Trimming pared 4 bases from V and 3 bases from J, leaving 2 bases between. This CDR3 has 11 residues. Looked up from germline, CDR1 is SGHVS and CDR2 is FQNEAQ.

Only a few counts were recorded for this clonotype. The J gene is TRBJ2-5, the V gene TRBV5-8; TRBD2 matches at 12 bases. The V gene end was trimmed by 1 base and the J gene end by 0 bases; junction bases not matched to a gene: 4. This CDR3 region has 17 residues. Germline V gene sequence: CDR1 SGHTS, CDR2 YDEGEE. The CDR3 DNA reads TGTGCCAGCAGCTTGATTACTAGCGGGGGGTACCAAGAGACCCAGTACTTC. It yields the protein CASSLITSGGYQETQYF.

The chain combines TRBV11-2 with TRBJ2-3; D is perhaps TRBD1 (6 bases). This CDR3 has 15 residues. Trimming shortened V by 1 base and J by 4 bases, and 12 bases separated the two germline ends. Germline V lookup: CDR1 SGHAT, CDR2 FQNNGV. Here the CDR3 DNA reads TGTGCCAGCAGCTTAGTACAGGGTCCCCCAGATACGCAGTATTTT. This sequence encodes CASSLVQGPPDTQYF. The full variable domain, completed using reference TRBV11-2 and TRBJ2-3, is EAGVAQSPRYKIIEKRQSVAFWCNPISGHATLYWYQQILGQGPKLLIQFQNNGVVDDSQLPKDRFSAERLKGVDSTLKIQPAKLEDSAVYLCASSLVQGPPDTQYFGPGTRLTVL.

This clonotype was counted a few times. The chain is built from TRBV18 and TRBJ1-1, with D unclear. Trimming left V 4 bases short and J 4 bases short, with 16 bases between. The germline CDR1 and CDR2 sequences are KGHSH and LQKENI. This CDR3 comprises 15 residues. CDR3 bases: TGTGCCAGCTCACGTTCGGCAGGAAAAGGCACTGAAGCTTTCTTT. Its protein is CASSRSAGKGTEAFF.

This CDR3 is CASSPRLAGAFGPDTQYF. CDR3 DNA: TGTGCCAGCAGCCCTCGGTTAGCGGGGGCCTTTGGCCCAGATACGCAGTATTTT. V usage is TRBV7-7 and J usage is TRBJ2-3; 9 bases align to TRBD2. The CDR3 is 18 residues long. The germline V gene has CDR1 SSHAT and CDR2 FNYEAQ (reference sequence). V shed 5 bases, J shed 4 bases, and the junction held 16 bases outside the gene matches.

Comments on this clonotype: This may be a read error, as it is one base from a much larger clone. CDR3 DNA: TGTGCCGGCAGTTCTCTAGCGGGGGGACTTGGTGGAGAGCAGTACTTC. This encodes CAGSSLAGGLGGEQYF. The rearrangement joins TRBV6-2 or TRBV6-3 to TRBJ2-7; 11 bases are shared with TRBD2. This CDR3 spans 16 amino acids. Germline V gives CDR1 MNHEY, CDR2 SVGEGT.

This clonotype was seen repeatedly, ten times or more. V and J are TRBV5-6 and TRBJ2-7; D not resolved. CDR1 and CDR2 (germline): SGHDT, YYEEEE. The CDR3 runs to 16 residues. V dropped 0 bases and J dropped 1 base, with 14 bases sitting between them. As DNA, the CDR3 is TGTGCCAGCAGCTTGGCCGGCGCCGGATCGTCCTACGAGCAGTACTTC. It specifies CASSLAGAGSSYEQYF.